This T cell receptor beta chain originates from a study of blood T cell repertoires in COVID-19. Looked up from germline, CDR1 is SGHDN and CDR2 is FVKESK. Trimming cost V 4 bases and J 4 bases, with 18 bases left between them. The CDR3 consists of 16 residues. Original processing methods: How many nucleated cells were present was estimated from reference gene primer amplification. Generated by immunoSEQ multiplex PCR, the TCRdb table keeps only in-frame clones and is missing some. That table gives V, J and clone size, and the DNA gave D and trimming. Counted here are 120,000 or so clones, approximately 80% occurring once; the ten biggest clones make up 3.8%.

The chain couples TRBV14 to TRBJ2-3; D is perhaps TRBD2 (7 bases). The sequencing sample was made of peripheral blood. The receptor comes from a woman aged 45-60 years with acute or convalescent COVID-19. The CDR3: CASSPGFGRTADTQYF. CDR3 nucleotides: TGTGCCAGCAGCCCCGGTTTCGGGAGGACAGCAGATACGCAGTATTTT.